The clone carrying this T cell receptor (beta chain) was observed once. These data originate in a study of cytomegalovirus exposure and HLA in healthy donors. The V gene's germline CDR1 is MNHEY and CDR2 SMNVEV (reference sequence). CDR3 length equals 15 residues. Trimming took off 1 base at V and 5 bases at J, with 14 bases between the two ends. 13 Jbeta primers and 60 Vbeta primers were used for the PCR. Assay used: immunoSEQ multiplex PCR; TCRdb lists only in-frame clones, some missing. The data contain about 98,000 clones, around 57% of them seen just once; the ten biggest clones take up about 4.4%.

The receptor was derived from a human donor in good health. The sample was PBMCs. V usage is TRBV27 and J usage is TRBJ2-5; D may be TRBD2 (6 bases). CDR3 nucleotide sequence: TGTGCCAGCAGTTTATGGAGGGGCGCAGGGGAGACCCAGTACTTC. It yields the protein CASSLWRGAGETQYF.